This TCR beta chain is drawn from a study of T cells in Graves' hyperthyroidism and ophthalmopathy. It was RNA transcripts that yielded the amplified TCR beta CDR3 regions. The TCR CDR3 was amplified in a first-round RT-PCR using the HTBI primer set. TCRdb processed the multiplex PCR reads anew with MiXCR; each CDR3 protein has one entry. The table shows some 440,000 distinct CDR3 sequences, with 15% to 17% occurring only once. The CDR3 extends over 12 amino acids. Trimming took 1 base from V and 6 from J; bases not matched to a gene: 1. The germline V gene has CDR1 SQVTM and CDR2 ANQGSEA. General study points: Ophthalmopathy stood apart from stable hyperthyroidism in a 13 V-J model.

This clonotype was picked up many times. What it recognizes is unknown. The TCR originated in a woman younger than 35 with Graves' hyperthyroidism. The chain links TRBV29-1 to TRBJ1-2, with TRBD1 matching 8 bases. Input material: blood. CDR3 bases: TGCAGCGTTGAAGGGACAGGGAATGGCTACACCTTC. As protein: CSVEGTGNGYTF.